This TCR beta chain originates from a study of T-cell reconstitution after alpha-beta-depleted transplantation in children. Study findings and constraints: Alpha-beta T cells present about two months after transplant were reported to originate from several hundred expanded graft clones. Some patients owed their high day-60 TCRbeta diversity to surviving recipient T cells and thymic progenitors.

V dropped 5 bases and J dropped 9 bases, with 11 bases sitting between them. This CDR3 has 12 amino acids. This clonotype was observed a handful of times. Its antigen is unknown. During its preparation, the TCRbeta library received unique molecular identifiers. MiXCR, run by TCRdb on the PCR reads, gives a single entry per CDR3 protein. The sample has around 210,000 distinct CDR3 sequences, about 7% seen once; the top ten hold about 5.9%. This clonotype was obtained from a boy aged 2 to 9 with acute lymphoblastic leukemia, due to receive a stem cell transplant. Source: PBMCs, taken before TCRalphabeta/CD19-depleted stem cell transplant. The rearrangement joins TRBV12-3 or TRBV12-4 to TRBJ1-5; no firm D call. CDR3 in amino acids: CASSGKGLPQHF. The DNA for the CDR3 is TGTGCCAGCAGTGGTAAAGGGTTGCCCCAGCATTTT.